This T cell receptor (beta chain) emerged from a study of T cell changes during pregnancy in multiple sclerosis. CDR3 length equals 14 residues. In germline, CDR1 is SGHTA, CDR2 FQGNSA. V lost 1 base to trimming and J lost 8 bases; unmatched junction nucleotides: 6. Libraries were prepared by immunoSEQ multiplex PCR; TCRdb keeps only in-frame clonotypes and omits some of them. This sample has about 75,000 clones; 89% occur once, and the top ten carry roughly 1%. This clonotype was sampled from a female donor in good health, enrolled as a control in a pregnancy study. The V gene is TRBV7-2, the J gene TRBJ2-3; 7 bases match TRBD2. Material: peripheral blood, obtained in the first trimester of pregnancy. The CDR3 reads CASSLGGGYRTQYF. In DNA, the CDR3 is TGTGCCAGCAGCTTAGGGGGGGGGTACCGTACGCAGTATTTT.